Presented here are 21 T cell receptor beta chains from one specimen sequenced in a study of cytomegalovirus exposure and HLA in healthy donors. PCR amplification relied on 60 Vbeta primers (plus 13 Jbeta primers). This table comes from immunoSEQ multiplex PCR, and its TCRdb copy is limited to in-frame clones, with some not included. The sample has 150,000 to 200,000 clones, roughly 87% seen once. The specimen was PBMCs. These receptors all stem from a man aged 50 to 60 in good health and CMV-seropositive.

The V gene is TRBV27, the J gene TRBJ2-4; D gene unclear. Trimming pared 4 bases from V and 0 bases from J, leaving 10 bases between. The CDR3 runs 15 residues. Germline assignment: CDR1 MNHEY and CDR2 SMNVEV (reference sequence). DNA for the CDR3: TGTGCCAGCAGTTCCCTACAGCTAGCCAAAAACATTCAGTACTTC. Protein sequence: CASSSLQLAKNIQYF.

CDR3 coding DNA: TGTGCCAGCAGCTTAGCCGGGACAGGGCCCCTCGAGCAGTACTTC. Protein sequence: CASSLAGTGPLEQYF. The J gene is TRBJ2-7, the V gene TRBV7-2; 9 bases map to TRBD1. The CDR3 has 15 amino acids. In germline, CDR1 is SGHTA, CDR2 FQGNSA. Losses at the gene ends were 0 bases for V and 6 bases for J; bases not matched to a gene: 6.

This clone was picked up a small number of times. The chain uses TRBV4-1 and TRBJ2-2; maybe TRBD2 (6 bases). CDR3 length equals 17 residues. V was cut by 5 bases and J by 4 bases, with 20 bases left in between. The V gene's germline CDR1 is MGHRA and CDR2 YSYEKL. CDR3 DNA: TGCGCCAGCAGCTTCCGATCAGGCGGAGGGATCACCGGGGAGCTGTTTTTT. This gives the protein CASSFRSGGGITGELFF.

CDR3 nucleotide sequence: TGTGCCAGTGAGAGCGGGAGCACAGATACGCAGTATTTT. Its protein is CASESGSTDTQYF. V usage is TRBV6-1 and J usage is TRBJ2-3; D is possibly TRBD2 (6 bases). Germline V lookup: CDR1 MNHNS, CDR2 SASEGT. V was shortened by 9 bases and J by 0 bases, with 10 bases between the two germline ends. CDR3 size: 13 residues.

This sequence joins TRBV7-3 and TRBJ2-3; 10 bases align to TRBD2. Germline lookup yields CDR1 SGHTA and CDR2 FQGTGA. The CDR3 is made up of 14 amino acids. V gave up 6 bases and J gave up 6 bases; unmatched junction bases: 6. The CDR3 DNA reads TGTGCCAGCAGTAGCGGGGGGAAGTCGGATACGCAGTATTTT. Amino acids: CASSSGGKSDTQYF.

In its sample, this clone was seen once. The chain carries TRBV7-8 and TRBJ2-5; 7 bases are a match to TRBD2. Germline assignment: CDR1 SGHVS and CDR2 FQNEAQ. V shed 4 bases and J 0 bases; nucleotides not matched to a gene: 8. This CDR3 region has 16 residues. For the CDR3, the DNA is TGTGCCAGCAGCTCAGGCGGAGCGGGGTACCAAGAGACCCAGTACTTC. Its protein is CASSSGGAGYQETQYF.

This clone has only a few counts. The CDR3: CASSGPDKSLYGYTF. The CDR3 nucleotides read TGTGCCAGCAGCGGCCCGGACAAGTCCCTCTATGGCTACACCTTC. The rearrangement links TRBV5-4 to TRBJ1-2, with D possibly TRBD1 on 5 matching bases. Trimming left V 4 bases short and J 4 bases short, with 17 bases between. Germline V gene data show CDR1 as SGHNT and CDR2 as YYREEE (reference sequence). This CDR3 is 15 amino acids long.

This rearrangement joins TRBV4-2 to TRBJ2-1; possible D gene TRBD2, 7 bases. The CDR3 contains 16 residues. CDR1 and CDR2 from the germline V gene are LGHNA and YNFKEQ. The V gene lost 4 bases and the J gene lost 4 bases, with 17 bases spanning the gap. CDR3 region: CASSPGAGVSYNEQFF. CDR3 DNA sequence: TGTGCCAGCAGCCCAGGGGCGGGGGTTTCGTACAATGAGCAGTTCTTC.

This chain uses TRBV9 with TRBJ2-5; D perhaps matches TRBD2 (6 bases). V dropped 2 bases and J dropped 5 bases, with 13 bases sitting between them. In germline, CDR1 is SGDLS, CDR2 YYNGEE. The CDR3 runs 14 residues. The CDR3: CASSVRPRGETQYF. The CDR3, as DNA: TGTGCCAGCAGCGTTCGACCCCGGGGGGAGACCCAGTACTTC.

Written as DNA, the CDR3 is TGTGCCAGAAGCGGCCTCGATACGCAGTATTTT. This sequence encodes CARSGLDTQYF. The gene calls are TRBV5-3 and TRBJ2-3; D unresolved. TRBV5-3 is filed as an ORF, its function uncertain. V dropped 4 bases and J dropped 6 bases, with 6 bases sitting between them. The CDR3 consists of 11 residues.

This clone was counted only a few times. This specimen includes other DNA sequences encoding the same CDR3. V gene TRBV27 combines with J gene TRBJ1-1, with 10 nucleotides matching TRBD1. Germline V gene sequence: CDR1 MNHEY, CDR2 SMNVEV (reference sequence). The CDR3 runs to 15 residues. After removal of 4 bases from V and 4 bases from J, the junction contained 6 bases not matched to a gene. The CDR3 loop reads CASSSAGTGATEAFF. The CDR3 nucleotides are TGTGCCAGCAGTTCGGCCGGGACAGGGGCCACTGAAGCTTTCTTT.

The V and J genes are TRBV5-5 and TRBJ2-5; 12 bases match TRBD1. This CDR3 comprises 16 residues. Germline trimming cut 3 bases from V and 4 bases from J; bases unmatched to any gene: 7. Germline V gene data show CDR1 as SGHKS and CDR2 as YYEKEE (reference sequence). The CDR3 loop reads CASSYPGTGGAETQYF. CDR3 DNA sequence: TGTGCCAGCAGCTACCCCGGGACAGGGGGCGCAGAGACCCAGTACTTC.

The CDR3 DNA reads as TGTGCCAGCAGCTTAGCCTCCGGGACAGGGTCCTATTCACCCCTCCACTTT. Protein sequence: CASSLASGTGSYSPLHF. This rearrangement joins TRBV7-2 to TRBJ1-6, with 9 bases identical to TRBD1. The length of the CDR3 is 17 residues. The germline gives CDR1 SGHTA, CDR2 FQGNSA. The V gene end was trimmed by 0 bases and the J gene end by 8 bases; junction bases not matched to a gene: 8.

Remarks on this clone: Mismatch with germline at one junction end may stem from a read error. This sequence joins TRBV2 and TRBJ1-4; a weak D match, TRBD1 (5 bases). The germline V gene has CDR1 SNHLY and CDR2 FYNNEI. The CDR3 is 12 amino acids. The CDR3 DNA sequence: TGTGCCAGCAGCGAAGCGGCAGGGCATCTGTTTTTT. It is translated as CASSEAAGHLFF.

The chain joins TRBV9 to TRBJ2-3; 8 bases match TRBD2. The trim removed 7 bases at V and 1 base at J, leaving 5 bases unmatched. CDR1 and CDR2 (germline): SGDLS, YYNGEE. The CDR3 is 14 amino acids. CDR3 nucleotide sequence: TGTGCCAGCGGACATAGCGGGGGCACAGATACGCAGTATTTT. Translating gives CASGHSGGTDTQYF.

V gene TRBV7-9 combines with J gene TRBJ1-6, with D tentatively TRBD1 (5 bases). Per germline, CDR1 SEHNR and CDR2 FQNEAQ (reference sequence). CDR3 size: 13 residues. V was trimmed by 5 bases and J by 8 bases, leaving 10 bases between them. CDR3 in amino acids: CASSQGYDSPLHF. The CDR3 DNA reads TGTGCCAGCAGCCAGGGATATGATTCACCCCTCCACTTT. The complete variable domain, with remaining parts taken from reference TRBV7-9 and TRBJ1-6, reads DTGVSQNPRHKITKRGQNVTFRCDPISEHNRLYWYRQTLGQGPEFLTYFQNEAQLEKSRLLSDRFSAERPKGSFSTLEIQRTEQGDSAMYLCASSQGYDSPLHFGNGTRLTVT.

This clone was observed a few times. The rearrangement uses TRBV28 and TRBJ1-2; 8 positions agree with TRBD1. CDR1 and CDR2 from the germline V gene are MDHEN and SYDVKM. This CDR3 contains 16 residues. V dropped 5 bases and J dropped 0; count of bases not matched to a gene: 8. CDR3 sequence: CASSEPGQDPNYGYTF. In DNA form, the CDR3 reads TGTGCCAGCAGTGAACCGGGACAGGATCCTAACTATGGCTACACCTTC.

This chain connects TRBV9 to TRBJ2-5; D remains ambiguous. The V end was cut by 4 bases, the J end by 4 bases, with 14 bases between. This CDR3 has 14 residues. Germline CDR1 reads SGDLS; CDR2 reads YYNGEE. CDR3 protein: CASSPRSWRETQYF. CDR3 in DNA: TGTGCCAGCAGCCCTCGCAGTTGGAGAGAGACCCAGTACTTC.

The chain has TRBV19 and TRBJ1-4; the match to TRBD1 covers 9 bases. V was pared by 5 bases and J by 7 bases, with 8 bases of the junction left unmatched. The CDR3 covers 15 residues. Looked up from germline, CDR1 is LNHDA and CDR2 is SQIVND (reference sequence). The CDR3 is CASSPRTGAVEKLFF. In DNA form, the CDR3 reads TGTGCCAGTAGTCCAAGGACAGGGGCGGTTGAAAAACTGTTTTTT. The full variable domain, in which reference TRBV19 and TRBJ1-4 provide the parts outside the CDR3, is DGGITQSPKYLFRKEGQNVTLSCEQNLNHDAMYWYRQDPGQGLRLIYYSQIVNDFQKGDIAEGYSVSREKKESFPLTVTSAQKNPTAFYLCASSPRTGAVEKLFFGSGTQLSVL.

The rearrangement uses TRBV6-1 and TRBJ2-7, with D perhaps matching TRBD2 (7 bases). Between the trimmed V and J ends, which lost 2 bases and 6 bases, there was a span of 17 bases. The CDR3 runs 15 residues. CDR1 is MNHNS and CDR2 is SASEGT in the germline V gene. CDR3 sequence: CASSELPAGAFEQYF. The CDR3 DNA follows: TGTGCCAGCAGTGAATTACCCGCGGGGGCCTTCGAGCAGTACTTC.

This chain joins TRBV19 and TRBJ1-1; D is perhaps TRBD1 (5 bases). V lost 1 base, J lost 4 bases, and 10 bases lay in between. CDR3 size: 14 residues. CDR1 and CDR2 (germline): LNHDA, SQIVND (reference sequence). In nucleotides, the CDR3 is TGTGCCAGTAGTATAGGTGTGGGGCCCACTGAAGCTTTCTTT. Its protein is CASSIGVGPTEAFF.